The sequence of this T cell receptor beta chain was determined in a study of T-cell memory formation after mild COVID-19. Overall study: TCR clusters were mostly confined to one donor each.

Germline V gene lookup returns CDR1 SGHVS and CDR2 FQNEAQ. This CDR3 has 17 amino acids. V dropped 8 bases and J dropped 2 bases, with 24 bases sitting between them. Points from the study as a whole: Pre-infection memory already had some responding clones, implying cross-reactive memory joined.

As for this clonotype: Its antigen is as yet unknown.

After 5'RACE with constant-segment primers, TCR alpha and TCR beta cDNA libraries carrying sample barcodes and UMIs were obtained. TCRdb used MiXCR to reprocess the 5' RACE reads, holding one entry per CDR3 protein. The sample contains approximately 400,000 distinct CDR3 sequences, roughly 17% of which appear only once. The sequence was collected from a young man who had mild COVID-19 (a few samples of this study predate the infection). Cell type and time point are not known. The material sequenced was PBMCs or a T cell subset sorted from them (not recorded which). The genes are TRBV7-8 and TRBJ1-1; tentatively, D is TRBD1 (5 bases). For the CDR3, the DNA is TGTGCCAGCGGGGCCACCCGAGGAGTGAAGGTAAACACTGAAGCTTTCTTT. This sequence encodes CASGATRGVKVNTEAFF.